This T cell receptor (beta chain) is from a study of cytomegalovirus exposure and HLA in healthy donors. Note on this clone: Antigen unknown.

V lost 7 bases and J 9 bases, leaving 7 bases between the germline ends. The CDR3 consists of 9 residues. Germline V lookup: CDR1 SQVTM, CDR2 ANQGSEA. The study, taken as a whole, reports: According to the study, about 180 TCR beta chains were cytomegalovirus-associated.

The PCR was carried out with 60 Vbeta primers and 13 Jbeta primers. Some clones are missing from TCRdb's copy, which holds only in-frame ones; the method was immunoSEQ multiplex PCR. This table holds 150,000 to 200,000 clones, about 85% found once. The rearrangement uses TRBV29-1 and TRBJ2-1; D may be TRBD1 (5 bases). The sequenced sample was PBMCs. The receptor was isolated from a man between 18 and 35 years old in good health and CMV-seropositive. CDR3 loop: CSGGGEQFF. The DNA of the CDR3 is TGCAGCGGGGGCGGTGAGCAGTTCTTC.